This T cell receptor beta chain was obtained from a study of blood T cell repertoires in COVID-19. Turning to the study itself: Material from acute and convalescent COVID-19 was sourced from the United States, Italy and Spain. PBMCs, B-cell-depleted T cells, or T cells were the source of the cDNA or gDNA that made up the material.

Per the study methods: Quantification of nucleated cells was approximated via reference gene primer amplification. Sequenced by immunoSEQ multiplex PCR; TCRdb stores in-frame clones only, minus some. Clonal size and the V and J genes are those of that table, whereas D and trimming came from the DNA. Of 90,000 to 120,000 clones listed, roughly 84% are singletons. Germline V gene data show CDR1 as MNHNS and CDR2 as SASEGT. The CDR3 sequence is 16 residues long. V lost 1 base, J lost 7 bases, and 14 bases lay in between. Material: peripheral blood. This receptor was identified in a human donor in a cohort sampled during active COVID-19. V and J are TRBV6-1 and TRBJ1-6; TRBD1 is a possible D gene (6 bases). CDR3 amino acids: CASSEGRGAGNSPLHF. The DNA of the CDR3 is TGTGCCAGCAGTGAAGGTCGGGGGGCAGGGAATTCACCCCTCCACTTT.